The 14 T cell receptor beta chains in this list originate from one sample, sequenced in a study of T-cell reconstitution after alpha-beta-depleted transplantation in children. Library preparation (for TCRbeta) was performed with unique molecular identifiers. From the PCR reads, TCRdb called clonotypes with MiXCR, one entry per CDR3 protein. The sample carries about 300,000 distinct CDR3 sequences, around 9.1% recorded once. This material consisted of PBMCs, taken before TCRalphabeta/CD19-depleted stem cell transplant. Receptors originate from a boy in the first two years of life with acute myeloid leukemia, due to receive a stem cell transplant.

This clonotype was seen ten or more times. This chain joins TRBV6-5 and TRBJ2-2; the match to TRBD1 covers 10 bases. Germline V gene lookup returns CDR1 MNHEY and CDR2 SVGAGI. The CDR3 covers 16 residues. Losses at the gene ends were 0 bases for V and 7 bases for J; bases not matched to a gene: 5. CDR3 bases: TGTGCCAGCAGTTACTCCGGGACAGGGGAGCACGGGGAGCTGTTTTTT. It is translated as CASSYSGTGEHGELFF.

This clonotype appeared many times. This chain joins TRBV28 and TRBJ1-4, with a weak D call TRBD1 (5 bases). From germline, CDR1 is MDHEN and CDR2 SYDVKM. V gave up 7 bases and J gave up 4 bases, with 13 bases separating them. The CDR3 is 14 amino acids. DNA of the CDR3: TGTGCCAGCACTCGACAGACCTATAATGAAAAACTGTTTTTT. It is translated as CASTRQTYNEKLFF.

This clonotype has a count of ten or more. J is TRBJ1-1 and V is TRBV28; TRBD1 is a possible D gene (5 bases). Germline V CDR1 and CDR2: MDHEN, SYDVKM. The ends were cut back, 3 bases at V and 4 bases at J, with 12 bases in the middle. The CDR3 is 14 residues long. The chain's CDR3 is CASSFGGRITEAFF. The CDR3, as DNA: TGTGCCAGCAGTTTCGGGGGAAGAATCACTGAAGCTTTCTTT.

The chain carries TRBV18 and TRBJ1-2; tentative D call: TRBD1 (6 bases). CDR3 length: 14 amino acids. V was pared by 5 bases and J by 2 bases, with 12 bases between. Germline loops: CDR1 KGHSH, CDR2 LQKENI. CDR3 DNA sequence: TGTGCCAGCTCAACCGCCGGACAGAACTATGGCTACACCTTC. Encoded protein: CASSTAGQNYGYTF.

This clonotype appeared many times. V usage is TRBV28 and J usage is TRBJ1-3; 8 positions agree with TRBD1. The CDR3 totals 16 residues. V was pared by 3 bases and J by 2 bases, with 6 bases of the junction left unmatched. Germline CDR1 is MDHEN and CDR2 is SYDVKM. CDR3: CASSLPQTGAGNTIYF. The CDR3, as DNA: TGTGCCAGCAGTTTGCCCCAGACAGGGGCTGGAAACACCATATATTTT.

This clonotype was counted once. This may be a read error: a much more frequent sequence differs by one nucleotide. The chain links TRBV9 to TRBJ2-7, with 8 positions matching TRBD2. V shed 0 bases, J shed 3 bases, and the junction held 8 bases outside the gene matches. This CDR3 contains 16 residues. CDR1 SGDLS and CDR2 YYNGEE come from the germline V gene. The CDR3 DNA reads as TGTGCCAGCAGCGTAGGGGTTAGCGGGACTGACTACGAGCAGTACTTC. Protein product: CASSVGVSGTDYEQYF.

There are many counts of this clonotype. V and J are TRBV6-5 and TRBJ1-1; D is undetermined. Germline-derived CDR1 and CDR2 are MNHEY and SVGAGI. V lost 8 bases and J 1 base, leaving 11 bases between the germline ends. This CDR3 has 13 amino acids. CDR3 sequence: CASRSSKNTEAFF. DNA for the CDR3: TGTGCCAGCCGGTCGTCGAAGAACACTGAAGCTTTCTTT.

At least ten counts were recorded for this clonotype. The rearrangement uses TRBV6-5 and TRBJ2-7; 9 positions agree with TRBD1. V lost 2 bases to trimming and J lost 7 bases; unmatched junction nucleotides: 3. Germline V CDR1 and CDR2: MNHEY, SVGAGI. The CDR3 spans 13 residues. This CDR3 reads CASSYNRGQEQYF. CDR3 coding DNA: TGTGCCAGCAGTTACAACAGGGGGCAGGAGCAGTACTTC.

J is TRBJ1-4 and V is TRBV6-5; no clear D gene. Germline CDR1 and CDR2: MNHEY and SVGAGI. The V end was cut by 2 bases, the J end by 7 bases, with 14 bases between. This CDR3 region has 15 residues. CDR3 in amino acids: CASSYGSGISEKLFF. In nucleotides, the CDR3 is TGTGCCAGCAGTTACGGGAGTGGAATTAGTGAAAAACTGTTTTTT.

This clonotype has ten or more counts. The rearrangement joins TRBV9 to TRBJ2-5; D is possibly TRBD1 (5 bases). With 4 bases removed from V and 1 base from J, the gap between germline ends came to 20 bases. CDR1 is SGDLS and CDR2 is YYNGEE in the germline V gene. This CDR3 spans 17 amino acids. CDR3 sequence: CASSPFNFRASQETQYF. CDR3 coding DNA: TGTGCCAGCAGCCCATTCAATTTCAGGGCTAGCCAAGAGACCCAGTACTTC.

This clonotype came up many times. V and J are TRBV28 and TRBJ2-7; D gene uncertain. Germline V gene lookup returns CDR1 MDHEN and CDR2 SYDVKM. Trimming took off 6 bases at V and 5 bases at J, with 14 bases between the two ends. The CDR3 is 13 residues long. The CDR3, as DNA: TGTGCCAGCAGCCCCCCCGGCCCCCACGAGCAGTACTTC. It codes for CASSPPGPHEQYF. Based on the CDR3 plus reference TRBV28 and TRBJ2-7, the full variable domain is DVKVTQSSRYLVKRTGEKVFLECVQDMDHENMFWYRQDPGLGLRLIYFSYDVKMKEKGDIPEGYSVSREKKERFSLILESASTNQTSMYLCASSPPGPHEQYFGPGTRLTVT.

This clonotype was seen at least ten times. The chain carries TRBV27 and TRBJ1-2; 8 bases line up with TRBD1. With V trimmed by 5 bases and J by 3 bases, 8 bases remained unmatched. The CDR3 sequence is 15 residues long. CDR1 and CDR2 from the germline V gene are MNHEY and SMNVEV (reference sequence). The CDR3 region has the DNA TGTGCCAGCAGTGTCCGGGACAGGCCTTACTATGGCTACACCTTC. Translating it yields CASSVRDRPYYGYTF.

This clonotype has at least ten counts. The chain carries TRBV4-2 and TRBJ2-5, with D possibly being TRBD2 (6 bases). Germline lookup yields CDR1 LGHNA and CDR2 YNFKEQ. CDR3 length: 15 residues. Trimming pared 1 base from V and 5 bases from J, leaving 14 bases between. CDR3 sequence: CASSQGYGRSETQYF. DNA of the CDR3: TGTGCCAGCAGCCAAGGTTACGGGAGATCCGAGACCCAGTACTTC.

This clonotype was detected many times. V and J are TRBV7-9 and TRBJ2-7; 9 bases agree with TRBD1. CDR3 length: 12 residues. CDR1 is SEHNR, CDR2 FQNEAQ, per germline (reference sequence). The V and J ends lost 4 bases and 6 bases, in that order; junction bases with no gene match: 1. This CDR3 is CASSWDRAEQYF. CDR3 DNA sequence: TGTGCCAGCAGCTGGGACAGGGCCGAGCAGTACTTC.